This T cell receptor beta chain emerged from a study of shared clonotypes between healthy human individuals. A note on this clone: Antigen specificity is unknown.

Original data processing: Sequence data from immunoSEQ were junction-only and lacked quality scores; consequently, filtering differed. Profiling relied on immunoSEQ multiplex PCR, and the TCRdb table lists in-frame clones only, not all of them. V, J and clone size derive from that table, while D and trimming were established from the DNA sequence. This table has some 2,500,000 clones, over 85% appearing once. Trimming pared 4 bases from V and 1 base from J, leaving 13 bases between. CDR1 and CDR2 (germline): SGHTA, FQGTGA. The CDR3 extends over 15 amino acids. Study-level points and caveats: Naive subsets usually exceeded memory subsets in estimated richness. Non-shared clonotypes showed lower generation probabilities than clonotypes common to all four donors.

This sequence joins TRBV7-3 and TRBJ1-1; possibly TRBD1 for D (6 bases). Sequencing was performed on naive CD4+ T cells from PBMCs. Subset of the sample: CD45RA+ positively selected. This clonotype was obtained from a man between 18 and 29 years old in good health. Some clones in this sample may be carry-over from other donors' samples. The CDR3 loop reads CASSWGRGRNTEAFF. The CDR3 DNA follows: TGTGCCAGCAGCTGGGGCAGGGGTAGGAACACTGAAGCTTTCTTT.